This T cell receptor beta chain was recovered during a study of control samples from healthy donors and cancer patients. Only one count was recorded for this clone. CDR3 length: 15 amino acids. Germline loops: CDR1 SGHTA, CDR2 FQGNSA. The V and J ends lost 5 bases and 7 bases, in that order; junction bases with no gene match: 11. TCRdb's copy holds only in-frame clones and misses some; the assay was immunoSEQ multiplex PCR. This table holds under 150,000 clones, over 90% found once. The chain links TRBV7-2 to TRBJ1-5; 7 nucleotides agree with TRBD1. The receptor was derived from a man aged 30-40 years in good health. Input material: blood. The CDR3 here is CASSPWTGVNQPQHF. The DNA for the CDR3 is TGTGCCAGCAGCCCCTGGACAGGCGTTAACCAGCCCCAGCATTTT.